These 20 T cell receptor beta chains share one sample of origin, sequenced in a study of T cell repertoires in cytomegalovirus infection. These receptors lack a known antigen. MiXCR was run by TCRdb on the reads, yielding one entry per CDR3 protein. The data hold 650,000 to 900,000 distinct CDR3 sequences, with around a third observed a single time. This specimen consisted of cultured CD8+ T cells from PBMCs, obtained from culture after CMV antigen stimulation. The receptor set was obtained from a human donor in good health (CMV status not recorded). Some clones in this sample may be carry-over from other donors' samples.

This clonotype came up a few times. The J gene is TRBJ2-5, the V gene TRBV15; 7 nucleotides line up with TRBD2. The CDR3 runs to 13 residues. Looked up from germline, CDR1 is LNHNV and CDR2 is YYDKDF (reference sequence). Trimming at V came to 5 bases and at J to 5 bases, leaving 5 bases not matched to a gene. The CDR3 nucleotides are TGTGCCACCAGCTTAACTAGCGTTGAGACCCAGTACTTC. It translates to CATSLTSVETQYF.

This clonotype was seen at least ten times. J is TRBJ2-3 and V is TRBV12-3 or TRBV12-4; TRBD1 agrees at 10 bases. The CDR3 spans 15 residues. The V segment lost 7 bases and the J segment 5 bases; nucleotides outside the gene matches: 9. The CDR3 nucleotides read TGTGCCAGCAACGGACCGGGACAGGGGAGAGATACGCAGTATTTT. Protein: CASNGPGQGRDTQYF.

In its sample, this clonotype was seen a few times. This chain uses TRBV10-3 with TRBJ1-2; 8 nucleotides match TRBD1. Germline V gene lookup returns CDR1 ENHRY and CDR2 SYGVKD. V shed 5 bases, J shed 3 bases, and the junction held 11 bases outside the gene matches. This CDR3 spans 16 amino acids. CDR3 in DNA: TGTGCCATCAGTATCGCGCGACAGGGGAGAGACTATGGCTACACCTTC. As protein: CAISIARQGRDYGYTF.

The chain has TRBV2 and TRBJ2-1; D may be TRBD2 (6 bases). The CDR3 is 12 residues long. From germline, CDR1 is SNHLY and CDR2 FYNNEI. Deletions cut 6 bases from V and 7 bases from J, with 10 bases between. The chain's CDR3 is CASRGGSNEQFF. CDR3 sequence (DNA): TGTGCCAGCAGGGGGGGTTCAAATGAGCAGTTCTTC.

This rearrangement joins TRBV5-1 to TRBJ2-2, with D perhaps given as TRBD1 or TRBD2 (6 bases each). The CDR3 covers 14 residues. V lost 6 bases to trimming and J lost 6 bases, with 15 bases between them. The germline V gene encodes CDR1 SGHRS and CDR2 YFSETQ. The CDR3 loop is CASIGSGAPGELFF. The CDR3 bases are TGCGCCAGCATAGGATCGGGGGCGCCCGGGGAGCTGTTTTTT. Full variable domain (outside the CDR3, taken from reference TRBV5-1 and TRBJ2-2): KAGVTQTPRYLIKTRGQQVTLSCSPISGHRSVSWYQQTPGQGLQFLFEYFSETQRNKGNFPGRFSGRQFSNSRSEMNVSTLELGDSALYLCASIGSGAPGELFFGEGSRLTVL.

The chain links TRBV7-8 to TRBJ2-5; possibly TRBD2 for D (5 bases). Germline V CDR1 and CDR2: SGHVS, FQNEAQ. This CDR3 has 15 residues. V shed 2 bases and J shed 3 bases, with 13 bases lying between them. The CDR3 spells CASSLIGEREETQYF. The CDR3 DNA reads TGTGCCAGCAGCTTAATTGGGGAGAGGGAAGAGACCCAGTACTTC.

The chain links TRBV27 to TRBJ1-1; 11 bases are shared with TRBD1. The germline CDR1 and CDR2 sequences are MNHEY and SMNVEV (reference sequence). CDR3 length: 14 amino acids. V trimming: 5 bases; J trimming: 5 bases; junction bases outside the gene matches: 4. The CDR3 DNA follows: TGTGCCAGCAGTGGGACAGGGGGATTGACTGAAGCTTTCTTT. Protein sequence: CASSGTGGLTEAFF.

This clonotype appeared a few times. The chain recombines TRBV6-1 with TRBJ2-1, with no clear D. This CDR3 contains 15 residues. Trimming removed 6 bases from V and 2 bases from J, with 14 bases in between. Germline V CDR1 and CDR2: MNHNS, SASEGT. As DNA, the CDR3 is TGTGCCAGCAGAAATACCCCCCACACCTACAATGAGCAGTTCTTC. This gives the protein CASRNTPHTYNEQFF.

The CDR3 sequence: CASGHGGGFYNEQFF. CDR3 sequence (DNA): TGTGCTAGTGGCCACGGGGGGGGCTTTTACAATGAGCAGTTCTTC. The gene calls are TRBV12-5 and TRBJ2-1, with TRBD2 matching 8 bases. The germline V gene encodes CDR1 LGHNT and CDR2 FRNRAP. V lost 6 bases, J lost 4 bases, and 8 bases stayed unmatched. The CDR3 sequence is 15 residues long.

The chain carries TRBV27 and TRBJ1-1; D is unresolved. The CDR3 has 13 amino acids. V was trimmed by 7 bases and J by 0 bases, leaving 9 bases between them. Germline values: CDR1 MNHEY, CDR2 SMNVEV (reference sequence). Written as DNA, the CDR3 is TGTGCCAGCAAGGAGGTTGTGAACACTGAAGCTTTCTTT. It yields the protein CASKEVVNTEAFF.

This chain joins TRBV2 and TRBJ2-1, with 9 nucleotides matching TRBD2. The CDR3 extends over 16 amino acids. CDR1 and CDR2 (germline): SNHLY, FYNNEI. V shed 4 bases and J 9 bases; nucleotides not matched to a gene: 13. The CDR3 here is CASSAAGGPWEGEQFF. The CDR3 coding sequence is TGTGCCAGCAGTGCAGCGGGGGGCCCTTGGGAAGGTGAGCAGTTCTTC.

This chain's CDR3 is CSVETSTDTQYF. For the CDR3, the DNA is TGCAGCGTTGAGACTAGCACAGATACGCAGTATTTT. The chain has TRBV29-1 and TRBJ2-3; D remains ambiguous. Trimming shortened V by 3 bases and J by 0 bases, and 4 bases separated the two germline ends. The germline V gene has CDR1 SQVTM and CDR2 ANQGSEA. The CDR3 runs 12 residues.

The chain joins TRBV7-8 to TRBJ2-5; D possibly corresponds to TRBD1 (5 bases). Germline V CDR1 and CDR2: SGHVS, FQNEAQ. The CDR3 runs to 12 residues. V was pared by 9 bases and J by 0 bases, with 8 bases between. The CDR3 coding sequence is TGTGCCAGTCCAGGGCACCAAGAGACCCAGTACTTC. It translates to CASPGHQETQYF.

This clonotype was found many times. The rearrangement joins TRBV6-2 or TRBV6-3 to TRBJ1-1; D possibly corresponds to TRBD1 (5 bases). The CDR3 contains 14 residues. Trimming left V 8 bases short and J 1 base short, with 14 bases between. In germline, CDR1 is MNHEY, CDR2 SVGEGT. The CDR3 spells CASGWWGPNTEAFF. CDR3 DNA: TGTGCCAGCGGTTGGTGGGGCCCGAACACTGAAGCTTTCTTT.

The V call is TRBV6-5, the J call TRBJ2-7; D is unresolved. The CDR3 is 14 amino acids. Trimming took off 2 bases at V and 2 bases at J, with 10 bases between the two ends. CDR1 and CDR2 from the germline V gene are MNHEY and SVGAGI. CDR3 nucleotide sequence: TGTGCCAGCAGTTACACAGAACCCCCCTACGAGCAGTACTTC. Protein product: CASSYTEPPYEQYF.

This clonotype occurred a few times. Here the CDR3 omits its conserved ending phenylalanine or tryptophan, so a read error is the likely source. The DNA is omitted, as the CDR3 cannot be located on it reliably, and the CDR3 follows TCRdb's listing. The chain is built from TRBV2 and TRBJ2-7; TRBD1 is the table's D call and was not checked against the DNA. Germline V gene sequence: CDR1 SNHLY, CDR2 FYNNEI. The length of the CDR3 is 10 amino acids, counting both ends. The CDR3 region is CASRGQGAYL.

The genes are TRBV7-2 and TRBJ2-1, with D hard to call. Germline V gene lookup returns CDR1 SGHTA and CDR2 FQGNSA. The CDR3 spans 18 residues. V lost 1 base to trimming and J lost 0 bases, with 16 bases between them. The CDR3 loop is CASSLVAPPGGSYNEQFF. The CDR3, as DNA: TGTGCCAGCAGCTTAGTAGCCCCACCGGGCGGCTCCTACAATGAGCAGTTCTTC.

This clonotype came up a few times. The chain couples TRBV7-9 to TRBJ2-1, with unresolved D. The germline V gene encodes CDR1 SEHNR and CDR2 FQNEAQ (reference sequence). The length of the CDR3 is 13 residues. V was cut by 5 bases and J by 5 bases, with 10 bases left in between. CDR3 sequence: CASSLVPHNEQFF. CDR3 bases: TGTGCCAGCAGCCTCGTCCCCCACAATGAGCAGTTCTTC.

The genes are TRBV5-1 and TRBJ2-1; 12 bases map to TRBD2. V dropped 1 base and J dropped 6; count of bases not matched to a gene: 8. Germline V CDR1 and CDR2: SGHRS, YFSETQ. The CDR3 extends over 17 amino acids. CDR3 sequence: CASSLYGLAGRFNEQFF. CDR3 sequence (DNA): TGCGCCAGCAGCTTGTACGGACTAGCGGGGCGTTTCAATGAGCAGTTCTTC.

Only a few counts were recorded for this clonotype. The CDR3 DNA follows: TGTGCCAGCAGTTTAAGCGGGGGGCAACCGTACAATGAGCAGTTCTTC. Translating gives CASSLSGGQPYNEQFF. This chain links TRBV6-2 or TRBV6-3 with TRBJ2-1; 9 bases fit TRBD2. The V and J ends lost 4 bases and 4 bases, in that order; junction bases with no gene match: 8. This CDR3 contains 16 residues. Germline CDR1 reads MNHEY; CDR2 reads SVGEGT.